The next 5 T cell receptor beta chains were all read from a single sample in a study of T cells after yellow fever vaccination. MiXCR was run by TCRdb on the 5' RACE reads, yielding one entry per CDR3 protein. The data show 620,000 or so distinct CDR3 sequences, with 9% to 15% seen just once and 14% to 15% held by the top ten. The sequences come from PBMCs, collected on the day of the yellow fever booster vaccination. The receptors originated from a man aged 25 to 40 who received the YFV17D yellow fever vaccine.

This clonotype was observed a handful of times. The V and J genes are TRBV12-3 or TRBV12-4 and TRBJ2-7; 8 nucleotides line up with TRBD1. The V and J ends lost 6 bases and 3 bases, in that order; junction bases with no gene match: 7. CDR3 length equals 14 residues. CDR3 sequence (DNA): TGTGCCAGCAGCGACAGGGGATTAGGCTACGAGCAGTACTTC. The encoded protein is CASSDRGLGYEQYF.

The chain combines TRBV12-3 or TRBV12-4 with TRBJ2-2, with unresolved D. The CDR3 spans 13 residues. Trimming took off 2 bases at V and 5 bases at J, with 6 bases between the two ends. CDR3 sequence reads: CASSLQLTGELFF. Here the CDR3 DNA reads TGTGCCAGCAGTTTACAACTAACCGGGGAGCTGTTTTTT.

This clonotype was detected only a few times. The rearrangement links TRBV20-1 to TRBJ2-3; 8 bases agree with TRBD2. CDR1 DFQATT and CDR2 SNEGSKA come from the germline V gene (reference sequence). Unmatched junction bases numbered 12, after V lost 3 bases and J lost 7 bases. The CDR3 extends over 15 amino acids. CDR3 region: CSARDLAGDVNTQYF. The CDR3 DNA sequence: TGCAGTGCTAGGGATCTAGCGGGCGACGTTAATACGCAGTATTTT.

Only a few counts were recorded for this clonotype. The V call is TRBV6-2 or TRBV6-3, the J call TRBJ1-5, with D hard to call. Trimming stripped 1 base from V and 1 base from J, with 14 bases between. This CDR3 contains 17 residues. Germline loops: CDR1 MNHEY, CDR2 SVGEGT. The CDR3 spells CASSYFPVQLSNQPQHF. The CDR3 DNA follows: TGTGCCAGCAGTTACTTCCCCGTCCAGCTCAGCAATCAGCCCCAGCATTTT.

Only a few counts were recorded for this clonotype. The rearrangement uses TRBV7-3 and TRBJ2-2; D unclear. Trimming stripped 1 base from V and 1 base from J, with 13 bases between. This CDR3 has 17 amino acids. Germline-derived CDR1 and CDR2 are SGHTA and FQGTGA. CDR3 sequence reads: CASSLMWAPGNTGELFF. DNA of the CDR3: TGTGCCAGCAGCTTAATGTGGGCCCCAGGGAACACCGGGGAGCTGTTTTTT.